The 24 T cell receptor beta chains in this list originate from one sample, sequenced in a study of T cells in Graves' hyperthyroidism and ophthalmopathy. RNA transcripts provided the source from which TCR beta CDR3 regions were amplified. The HTBI primer set served for first-round RT-PCR of the TCR CDR3. TCRdb passed the multiplex PCR reads through MiXCR, listing each CDR3 protein once. The data hold 300,000 or so distinct CDR3 sequences, with over 15% observed a single time. Material for sequencing was blood. These receptors all come from a woman between 55 and 75 years old with Graves' ophthalmopathy.

This clonotype has a count of ten or more. The V gene is TRBV6-2 or TRBV6-3, the J gene TRBJ2-3, with 9 bases that match TRBD2. The CDR3 sequence is 15 residues long. The germline V gene has CDR1 MNHEY and CDR2 SVGEGT. V was clipped by 2 bases and J by 4 bases; unmatched bases: 4. CDR3 sequence (DNA): TGTGCCAGCAGTTACGGCGGGAGGGCCGCAGATACGCAGTATTTT. This sequence encodes CASSYGGRAADTQYF.

The chain links TRBV28 to TRBJ1-1; TRBD1 matches at 7 bases. With V trimmed by 5 bases and J by 6 bases, 9 bases remained unmatched. Germline CDR1 MDHEN, CDR2 SYDVKM. This CDR3 region has 14 residues. The CDR3 region has the DNA TGTGCCAGCAGTCCCTCCAGGGGGTTAGCTGAAGCTTTCTTT. This translates into CASSPSRGLAEAFF.

The V gene is TRBV4-2, the J gene TRBJ2-7; D not resolved. This CDR3 region has 17 residues. The V end lost 1 base, the J end lost 0 bases, and 16 bases lay between the germline ends. Germline lookup yields CDR1 LGHNA and CDR2 YNFKEQ. The CDR3 region has the DNA TGTGCCAGCAGCCAAGCACATCCCATCGACACCTCCTACGAGCAGTACTTC. Translating gives CASSQAHPIDTSYEQYF.

The chain carries TRBV6-1 and TRBJ2-2, with D possibly matching TRBD2 (6 bases). Looked up from germline, CDR1 is MNHNS and CDR2 is SASEGT. V was clipped by 6 bases and J by 8 bases, with 22 bases between them. CDR3 length: 16 residues. In nucleotides, the CDR3 is TGTGCCAGCAGCTCAAGACTAGGAGGGATTCCGGGGGAGCTGTTTTTT. Amino acid sequence: CASSSRLGGIPGELFF.

This clonotype was counted between two and nine times. The rearrangement joins TRBV7-2 to TRBJ2-5; the match to TRBD1 covers 9 bases. The germline V gene encodes CDR1 SGHTA and CDR2 FQGNSA. The V segment lost 6 bases and the J segment 5 bases; nucleotides outside the gene matches: 4. The CDR3 totals 13 residues. The CDR3 loop is CASRQGASETQYF. The DNA of the CDR3 is TGTGCCAGCAGACAGGGGGCGTCGGAGACCCAGTACTTC.

There are many counts of this clonotype. The chain links TRBV5-1 to TRBJ1-1; 9 bases agree with TRBD1. The CDR3 extends over 16 amino acids. Germline values: CDR1 SGHRS, CDR2 YFSETQ. V dropped 4 bases and J dropped 10; count of bases not matched to a gene: 17. The CDR3 loop reads CASSTGSGQGDLGAFF. In nucleotides, the CDR3 is TGCGCCAGCAGCACGGGATCGGGACAGGGTGATTTAGGAGCTTTCTTT.

This clonotype appeared many times. CDR3 loop: CSARDALAGYEQYF. CDR3 in DNA: TGCAGTGCTAGAGATGCGCTAGCGGGCTACGAGCAGTACTTC. The chain has TRBV20-1 and TRBJ2-7; 8 bases are a match to TRBD2. Germline CDR1 is DFQATT and CDR2 is SNEGSKA (reference sequence). The CDR3 covers 14 residues. With 0 bases clipped from V and 3 bases from J, the junction kept 4 bases outside the gene matches.

At least ten counts were recorded for this clonotype. The chain couples TRBV28 to TRBJ1-1, with D possibly TRBD1 on 6 matching bases. The CDR3 has 12 amino acids. The V gene lost 5 bases and the J gene lost 10 bases, with 14 bases spanning the gap. Germline V gene data show CDR1 as MDHEN and CDR2 as SYDVKM. For the CDR3, the DNA is TGTGCCAGCAGTACCAGGGGAGGACGAGCTTTCTTT. Translated, it gives CASSTRGGRAFF.

This clonotype was counted many times. V is TRBV11-2 and J is TRBJ1-3; D ambiguous. The ends were cut back, 1 base at V and 1 base at J, with 8 bases in the middle. In germline, CDR1 is SGHAT, CDR2 FQNNGV. CDR3 length: 15 amino acids. The CDR3 nucleotides are TGTGCCAGCAGCTTAGGGCGAGGGTCTGGAAACACCATATATTTT. Encoded protein: CASSLGRGSGNTIYF.

This clonotype has only a few counts. The rearrangement links TRBV6-1 to TRBJ1-3, with D perhaps TRBD1 (5 bases). Germline CDR1 is MNHNS and CDR2 is SASEGT. Trimming removed 5 bases at V and 0 bases at J, with 14 bases between. This CDR3 is built from 16 residues. The CDR3: CASSQGGPYSGNTIYF. CDR3 DNA sequence: TGTGCCAGCAGTCAGGGAGGACCGTACTCTGGAAACACCATATATTTT.

The sample holds a few counts of this clonotype. The chain links TRBV4-2 to TRBJ1-4, with 9 positions matching TRBD1. Per the germline V gene, CDR1 is LGHNA and CDR2 is YNFKEQ. This CDR3 is built from 16 residues. V lost 3 bases, J lost 6 bases, and 8 bases stayed unmatched. The CDR3 DNA is TGTGCCAGCAGCCACCTCCCGGGACAGGGTGATGAAAAACTGTTTTTT. Protein sequence: CASSHLPGQGDEKLFF.

Of note for this clonotype: Just one base apart from a much larger clone, this may be a read error. The chain links TRBV9 to TRBJ1-2, with a tentative D call TRBD1 (6 bases). This CDR3 contains 14 residues. Germline CDR1 is SGDLS and CDR2 is YYNGEE. The CDR3 region is CASSPRQDIPGYAF. The CDR3 region has the DNA TGTGCCAGCAGCCCCAGACAGGATATTCCGGGCTACGCCTTC. The full variable domain, completed using reference TRBV9 and TRBJ1-2, is DSGVTQTPKHLITATGQRVTLRCSPRSGDLSVYWYQQSLDQGLQFLIQYYNGEERAKGNILERFSAQQFPDLHSELNLSSLELGDSALYFCASSPRQDIPGYAFGSGTRLTVV.

CDR3 in DNA: TGTGCTAGTGAGGGGCGTCGGAACACTGAAGCTTTCTTT. Protein sequence: CASEGRRNTEAFF. The rearrangement links TRBV12-5 to TRBJ1-1; a weak D match, TRBD1 (5 bases). Germline CDR1 and CDR2: LGHNT and FRNRAP. This CDR3 comprises 13 residues. The V end lost 7 bases, the J end lost 1 base, and 10 bases lay between the germline ends.

The chain links TRBV11-3 to TRBJ2-1, with 13 bases matching TRBD2. Per the germline V gene, CDR1 is SGHNT and CDR2 is YENEEA. Trimming at V came to 7 bases and at J to 7 bases, leaving 7 bases not matched to a gene. CDR3 size: 15 residues. CDR3 amino acids: CASTVLAGGPNEQFF. The CDR3 nucleotides are TGTGCCAGCACCGTACTAGCGGGAGGGCCAAATGAGCAGTTCTTC. The variable domain in full, with the rest retrieved from reference TRBV11-3 and TRBJ2-1, is EAGVVQSPRYKIIEKKQPVAFWCNPISGHNTLYWYLQNLGQGPELLIRYENEEAVDDSQLPKDRFSAERLKGVDSTLKIQPAELGDSAVYLCASTVLAGGPNEQFFGPGTRLTVL.

This clonotype was observed many times. The V call is TRBV2, the J call TRBJ2-7; D not resolved. V was cut by 3 bases and J by 2 bases, with 8 bases left in between. CDR1 is SNHLY, CDR2 FYNNEI, per germline. The CDR3 covers 13 residues. CDR3 residues: CASSDLAAYEQYF. In nucleotides, the CDR3 is TGTGCCAGCAGTGATTTGGCTGCCTACGAGCAGTACTTC.

V is TRBV6-2 or TRBV6-3 and J is TRBJ2-3, with a possible D match to TRBD1 (5 bases). V shed 2 bases and J shed 4 bases, with 10 bases lying between them. CDR3 size: 14 residues. Per the germline V gene, CDR1 is MNHEY and CDR2 is SVGEGT. The DNA for the CDR3 is TGTGCCAGCAGTTACACCGACAGCGCAGATACGCAGTATTTT. This gives the protein CASSYTDSADTQYF.

Note on this clonotype: Compared with germline, one end of the junction differs, possibly owing to a read error. The chain uses TRBV29-1 and TRBJ2-7; 8 positions match TRBD1. The CDR3 length is 14 residues. Germline V CDR1 and CDR2: SQVTM, ANQGSEA. The CDR3 loop reads CSVDRGAGGYGQYF. CDR3 bases: TGCAGCGTTGATAGGGGGGCAGGGGGCTACGGGCAGTACTTC.

Ten or more counts support this clonotype. The chain combines TRBV11-2 with TRBJ1-2, with D perhaps TRBD1 (5 bases). Trimming took off 6 bases at V and 6 bases at J, with 14 bases between the two ends. This CDR3 region has 13 residues. Germline V gene sequence: CDR1 SGHAT, CDR2 FQNNGV. CDR3 coding DNA: TGTGCCAGCAGTCCGGGGCTAGATCATGGCTACACCTTC. Translated, it gives CASSPGLDHGYTF.

This clonotype has at least ten counts. This chain links TRBV28 with TRBJ2-1; no clear D. Trimming took 1 base from V and 6 from J, leaving 10 bases between them. The CDR3 covers 14 residues. CDR1 is MDHEN, CDR2 SYDVKM, per germline. The CDR3 DNA follows: TGTGCCAGCAGTTTATTAAGGGTAGGCAATGAGCAGTTCTTC. The encoded protein is CASSLLRVGNEQFF.

This clonotype was observed at least ten times. The rearrangement joins TRBV7-2 to TRBJ2-3, with D unclear. Deletions cut 5 bases from V and 2 bases from J, with 14 bases between. Germline-derived CDR1 and CDR2 are SGHTA and FQGNSA. The CDR3 is 15 residues long. This CDR3 reads CASSQQQGFTDTQYF. CDR3 DNA: TGTGCCAGCAGCCAACAACAAGGGTTCACAGATACGCAGTATTTT.

In regard to this clonotype: At one of its ends the junction is not consistent with the germline gene, which may arise from a read error. The V call is TRBV5-6, the J call TRBJ2-4; perhaps TRBD1 as D (5 bases). Germline V gives CDR1 SGHDT, CDR2 YYEEEE. This CDR3 contains 17 residues. In nucleotides, the CDR3 is TGTGCCAGCAGCGGGTCAGCAGGGTACTGGGCCAAAAACATTCAGTGCTTC. This encodes CASSGSAGYWAKNIQCF.

The chain has TRBV19 and TRBJ2-1, with 9 bases aligning to TRBD2. J lost 0 bases, V lost 7 bases, and 7 bases had no gene match. The CDR3 runs 16 residues. From germline, CDR1 is LNHDA and CDR2 SQIVND (reference sequence). CDR3 bases: TGTGCCAGTAAGACTAGCGGAAGGAGCTCCTACAATGAGCAGTTCTTC. Translating it yields CASKTSGRSSYNEQFF.

In this sample, this clonotype turned up many times. The chain uses TRBV7-2 and TRBJ2-3, with D possibly being TRBD1 (5 bases). Germline V CDR1 and CDR2: SGHTA, FQGNSA. The CDR3 covers 12 residues. V was cut by 1 base and J by 6 bases, with 5 bases left in between. CDR3 region: CASSLDRDTQYF. The CDR3 DNA follows: TGTGCCAGCAGCTTAGACAGGGATACGCAGTATTTT.

The chain uses TRBV18 and TRBJ2-7, with 10 bases identical to TRBD1. Germline loops: CDR1 KGHSH, CDR2 LQKENI. This CDR3 comprises 16 residues. Trimming removed 3 bases from V and 2 bases from J; junction bases left unmatched: 7. The CDR3 DNA reads as TGTGCCAGCTCACCGGAAACCGGGACAGGGGCCTACGAGCAGTACTTC. Amino acids: CASSPETGTGAYEQYF.